This T cell receptor beta chain is drawn from a study of CD8+ T cells in alopecia areata. On the study more broadly: Severity among treated patients was scored by the percentage of scalp area affected.

cDNA reverse transcribed from extracted RNA served as the sequencing template. The repertoire was sequenced with immunoSEQ multiplex PCR; TCRdb's copy has only in-frame clones and lacks some. The sample lists roughly 100,000 clones; about 64% were seen once. About this clone: The antigen is not known.

Study conclusions and caveats: There were many expanded lesional clones persisting in scalp and blood during tofacitinib.

The treatment here: oral pan-JAK inhibitor, 5-10 mg twice daily. Sorting from PBMCs produced CD4+ and CD8+ T cells. This CDR3 region has 11 residues. Germline CDR1 and CDR2: SEHNR and FQNEAQ (reference sequence). The germline V and J ends were trimmed by 2 bases and 6 bases, with 1 base remaining between them. This receptor was obtained from a human donor with alopecia areata. Sequenced here: CD8+ T cells sorted from blood, sampled at week 4, from a patient treated with tofacitinib. V is TRBV7-9 and J is TRBJ2-2; D is unresolved. As DNA, the CDR3 is TGTGCCAGCAGCTTACCCGGGGAGCTGTTTTTT. Protein sequence: CASSLPGELFF.